This TCR beta chain was identified during a study of radiotherapy plus CTLA-4 blockade in lung cancer. In the study overall: Patients showed objective responses in roughly 18% of cases and disease control in roughly 30%. Study results and caveats: Interferon-beta and early blood T cell clone dynamics reportedly predicted response best.

Germline V lookup: CDR1 SGHDT, CDR2 YYEEEE. The CDR3 has 12 residues. V was shortened by 0 bases and J by 6 bases, with 6 bases between the two germline ends. The repertoire was sequenced with immunoSEQ multiplex PCR; TCRdb's copy has only in-frame clones and lacks some. The sample has 47,000 or so clones; approximately 84% are singletons. Remarks on this clone: Its cognate antigen is unknown.

Patients had chemo-refractory metastatic non-small-cell lung cancer and received focal radiation plus CTLA-4 blockade that used ipilimumab. The sample was peripheral blood, taken from a patient treated with radiotherapy plus ipilimumab. The TCR was taken from a human donor with non-small cell lung cancer whose response to radiotherapy plus ipilimumab could not be evaluated. The V gene is TRBV5-6, the J gene TRBJ1-1; D not resolved. CDR3 residues: CASSLGGPEAFF. The CDR3 DNA follows: TGTGCCAGCAGCTTGGGAGGGCCTGAAGCTTTCTTT.